These T cell receptor beta chains were read from a single sample in a study of cytomegalovirus exposure and HLA in healthy donors. Using immunoSEQ multiplex PCR, the repertoire was profiled, and TCRdb retains in-frame clones only, with some absent. The sample records under 150,000 clones, approximately 80% being singletons. Sequencing used PBMCs. Every receptor here comes from a girl aged 2 to 9 in good health and CMV-seronegative. Both conserved end residues are part of each CDR3. The D gene is left open where the match is weak. Only part of the rows carry a size: once, few, many, or a class if the clone is expanded.

clone size	D gene	J gene	CDR3 length	V gene	CDR3 DNA	CDR3 protein
once	-	TRBJ2-7	13	TRBV28	TGTGCCAGCACCAGGGGGAGGTTCGACGAGCAGTACTTC	CASTRGRFDEQYF
-	TRBD1	TRBJ2-3	15	TRBV15	TGTGCCACCAGCAGAGAACGGCAGGGGGCAGATACGCAGTATTTT	CATSRERQGADTQYF
-	TRBD1	TRBJ1-2	14	TRBV5-4	TGTGCCAGCAGCTTTCTGACAGGGTTGGGTGGCTACACCTTC	CASSFLTGLGGYTF
once	-	TRBJ2-6	16	TRBV5-1	TGCGCCAGCAGCTTGGACAGGCAGGGAGGGGCCAACGTCCTGACTTTC	CASSLDRQGGANVLTF
once	-	TRBJ1-2	15	TRBV4-1	TGCGCCAGCAGCCAGGGAGCGGGAGTAAACTATGGCTACACCTTC	CASSQGAGVNYGYTF
few	-	TRBJ1-1	12	TRBV30	TGTGCCTGGAGGACTCCCTCGCCTGAAGCTTTCTTT	CAWRTPSPEAFF
-	TRBD1	TRBJ1-5	15	TRBV2	TGTGCCAGCAGTGATACGGGACAGGGCTATCAGCCCCAGCATTTT	CASSDTGQGYQPQHF
-	-	TRBJ2-3	16	TRBV30	TGTGCCTGGAGACGACGGGGGGCACTTAGCACAGATACGCAGTATTTT	CAWRRRGALSTDTQYF
-	-	TRBJ2-1	16	TRBV21-1	TGTGCCAGCAGCAAAGTCGGGGGACAGGGGGTTGATGAGCAGTTCTTC	CASSKVGGQGVDEQFF
-	-	TRBJ2-7	15	TRBV10-2	TGCGCCAGCAGTGGTTCGCGGGACCTTTCCTACGAGCAGTACTTC	CASSGSRDLSYEQYF
-	-	TRBJ2-3	15	TRBV5-5	TGTGCCAGCAGCTTATCCGGCGGGGGCACAGATACGCAGTATTTT	CASSLSGGGTDTQYF
-	-	TRBJ1-1	14	TRBV14	TGTGCCAGCAGCCAAGATCATTGGGGGGATGAAGCTTTCTTT	CASSQDHWGDEAFF
-	TRBD1	TRBJ2-7	17	TRBV7-9	TGTGCCAGCAGCTTAGGATACCCGGGACAGGGTCCCTACGAGCAGTACTTC	CASSLGYPGQGPYEQYF
once	-	TRBJ2-1	14	TRBV19	TGTGCCAGTACCTCTTTACTAGCCTACAATGAGCAGTTCTTC	CASTSLLAYNEQFF
-	TRBD1	TRBJ2-7	15	TRBV19	TGTGCCAGTAGTACTGGGACAGGCGGACCATACGAGCAGTACTTC	CASSTGTGGPYEQYF
-	-	TRBJ1-5	14	TRBV19	TGTGCCAGTAGTATGGCAGGGGACGGTCAGCCCCAGCATTTT	CASSMAGDGQPQHF
few	-	TRBJ1-2	18	TRBV4-2	TGTGCCAGCAGCCAAGATCGAGGCGGGTTTCCAGCTAACTATGGCTACACCTTC	CASSQDRGGFPANYGYTF
-	-	TRBJ2-1	15	TRBV5-1	TGCGCCAGCAGCTTACTAGGGGGACCCTACAATGAGCAGTTCTTC	CASSLLGGPYNEQFF
once	-	TRBJ2-1	16	TRBV25-1	TGTGCCAGCAGTGAGGCACAGGGCCTGTCCTACAATGAGCAGTTCTTC	CASSEAQGLSYNEQFF
-	-	TRBJ2-2	13	TRBV7-2	TGTGCCAGCAGCTCCCTAGCCACCGGGGAGCTGTTTTTT	CASSSLATGELFF
-	-	TRBJ2-1	14	TRBV7-2	TGTGCCAGCAGCTCGGGACAATTCTACAATGAGCAGTTCTTC	CASSSGQFYNEQFF
few	-	TRBJ1-4	15	TRBV27	TGTGCCAGCAGCCCTCTAGTCCCCACGGGGGAAAAACTGTTTTTT	CASSPLVPTGEKLFF
-	-	TRBJ1-6	20	TRBV4-1	TGCGCCAGCAGCACGGTGTACCCGGTACCCCCAAGCTCCTATAATTCACCCCTCCACTTT	CASSTVYPVPPSSYNSPLHF
-	-	TRBJ1-3	16	TRBV9	TGTGCCAGCAGCGGAGCGGGACAAATCTCTGGAAACACCATATATTTT	CASSGAGQISGNTIYF
few	-	TRBJ2-1	17	TRBV4-2	TGTGCCAGCAGCCAAGATAAGGGGACTTCCGACTACAATGAGCAGTTCTTC	CASSQDKGTSDYNEQFF
-	TRBD1	TRBJ2-2	16	TRBV28	TGTGCCAGCAGTCCACAGGGACAGGGGTCGACCGGGGAGCTGTTTTTT	CASSPQGQGSTGELFF
-	TRBD2	TRBJ2-5	17	TRBV5-6	TGTGCCGCCCATTTGACTAGCGGGAGAGATGAGCAAGAGACCCAGTACTTC	CAAHLTSGRDEQETQYF
few	TRBD1	TRBJ1-5	16	TRBV7-3	TGTGCCAGCAGCTTAGTGACAGGGGATAGCAATCAGCCCCAGCATTTT	CASSLVTGDSNQPQHF
-	TRBD2	TRBJ2-5	16	TRBV7-2	TGTGCCAGCAGCTTAGTGGCTAGCGGGAGTGCGGAGACCCAGTACTTC	CASSLVASGSAETQYF
once	-	TRBJ1-2	16	TRBV4-2	TGTGCCAGCAGCCAAACACCGACAGGAGCTAACTATGGCTACACCTTC	CASSQTPTGANYGYTF
-	TRBD1	TRBJ2-3	15	TRBV29-1	TGCAGCGTTCTAAGACAGGGCTCCAGCACAGATACGCAGTATTTT	CSVLRQGSSTDTQYF
-	-	TRBJ1-3	16	TRBV7-9	TGTGCCAGCAGCTTAGCGTTCGCAGGGCGTGGAAACACCATATATTTT	CASSLAFAGRGNTIYF
once	-	TRBJ2-7	14	TRBV25-1	TGTGCCAGCAGTGTCTGGGGGGTGACTTCCGAGCAGTACTTC	CASSVWGVTSEQYF
-	TRBD2	TRBJ2-4	17	TRBV4-1	TGCGCCAGCAGCCAAGTAGGCGGGAGTATAGCCAAAAACATTCAGTACTTC	CASSQVGGSIAKNIQYF
-	-	TRBJ2-1	12	TRBV5-4	TGTGCCAGCAGCGGGGGGTCACCTGAGCAGTTCTTC	CASSGGSPEQFF
-	TRBD1	TRBJ2-7	11	TRBV20-1	TGCAGTGCTTGGGACAGGTCCGAGCAGTACTTC	CSAWDRSEQYF
-	TRBD2	TRBJ2-7	16	TRBV28	TGTGCCAGCAGTCTAACGACTAGCGGGAGTCCCAACGAGCAGTACTTC	CASSLTTSGSPNEQYF
-	TRBD2	TRBJ2-5	18	TRBV28	TGTGCCAGCAGTTTACCCCGCGCGGGACTAGCGGGAGGAGAGACCCAGTACTTC	CASSLPRAGLAGGETQYF
few	TRBD2	TRBJ2-4	20	TRBV28	TGTGCCAGCTCGGTTATGGCGGGAGGTGCCACCCGTTTAGCCAAAAACATTCAGTACTTC	CASSVMAGGATRLAKNIQYF
-	-	TRBJ2-3	17	TRBV4-1	TGCGCCAGCAGCCAAGAAGGTAGACAGCACCCCACAGATACGCAGTATTTT	CASSQEGRQHPTDTQYF
once	TRBD2	TRBJ2-7	16	TRBV13	TGTGCCAGCAGCTTAGCTTTGCGGGGGGGTCCCGACGAGCAGTACTTC	CASSLALRGGPDEQYF
-	TRBD1	TRBJ2-7	15	TRBV6-5	TGTGCCAGCAGTTACTCCCCCCGGACAGGGGTCGAGCAGTACTTC	CASSYSPRTGVEQYF
-	TRBD1	TRBJ2-7	14	TRBV18	TGTGCCAGCTCACCGGGACAGGAGTTCTACGAGCAGTACTTC	CASSPGQEFYEQYF
-	-	TRBJ2-5	17	TRBV28	TGTGCCAGCAGAGATAGAGCCAAAGGAGGGTTCCAAGAGACCCAGTACTTC	CASRDRAKGGFQETQYF
-	-	TRBJ2-3	12	TRBV5-6	TGTGCCAGCAGCTTGGCGGCAGATACGCAGTATTTT	CASSLAADTQYF
-	TRBD1	TRBJ1-4	15	TRBV9	TGTGCCAGCAGCGTAGCAGGGGGGTTGGTTGAAAAACTGTTTTTT	CASSVAGGLVEKLFF
-	-	TRBJ1-1	13	TRBV6-5	TGTGCCAGCAGTAGGGGGGGGAACACTGAAGCTTTCTTT	CASSRGGNTEAFF
once	-	TRBJ1-6	16	TRBV5-1	TGCGCCAGCAGCTATTCATCCCAGAATTATAATTCACCCCTCCACTTT	CASSYSSQNYNSPLHF
-	TRBD2	TRBJ2-1	16	TRBV14	TGTGCCAGCAGCCGGGGACTAGCGGGAACAGGCGATGAGCAGTTCTTC	CASSRGLAGTGDEQFF
-	-	TRBJ1-4	14	TRBV30	TGTGCCTGGAGTGTATCAGGGGTCGGTGAAAAACTGTTTTTT	CAWSVSGVGEKLFF
few	TRBD1	TRBJ1-4	13	TRBV7-9	TGTGCCAGCAGCTGGGACAGTAATGAAAAACTGTTTTTT	CASSWDSNEKLFF
-	TRBD2	TRBJ2-1	19	TRBV9	TGTGCCAGCAGCGCGACGGGACTAGCGGGAGGAGGGGGCAACAATGAGCAGTTCTTC	CASSATGLAGGGGNNEQFF
-	-	TRBJ1-1	12	TRBV27	TGTGCCAGCAGGACAGGGAACACTGAAGCTTTCTTT	CASRTGNTEAFF
-	TRBD1	TRBJ1-1	13	TRBV6-1	TGTGCCAGCAGACGGACAGGGGTGACTGAAGCTTTCTTT	CASRRTGVTEAFF
-	TRBD2	TRBJ2-3	14	TRBV6-1	TGTGCCAGCAGTGACGCGGGAGGAACAGATACGCAGTATTTT	CASSDAGGTDTQYF
-	-	TRBJ2-3	16	TRBV5-6	TGTGCCAGCAGCTTGGAACAGGCTTTATCGCCAGATACGCAGTATTTT	CASSLEQALSPDTQYF
-	-	TRBJ2-1	16	TRBV19	TGTGCCAGTAGTATGGGGACAGGTTGGGGGGGCAATGAGCAGTTCTTC	CASSMGTGWGGNEQFF
-	-	TRBJ2-2	16	TRBV18	TGTGCCAGCTCACCACTCGGCCGACAGTCCACCGGGGAGCTGTTTTTT	CASSPLGRQSTGELFF
-	-	TRBJ2-2	15	TRBV7-9	TGTGCCACGAGGGGGGGCCCCGCGAACACCGGGGAGCTGTTTTTT	CATRGGPANTGELFF
-	TRBD2	TRBJ2-5	12	TRBV6-5	TGTGCCAGCAGCGGAACTAGCGGGAAGCAGTACTTC	CASSGTSGKQYF